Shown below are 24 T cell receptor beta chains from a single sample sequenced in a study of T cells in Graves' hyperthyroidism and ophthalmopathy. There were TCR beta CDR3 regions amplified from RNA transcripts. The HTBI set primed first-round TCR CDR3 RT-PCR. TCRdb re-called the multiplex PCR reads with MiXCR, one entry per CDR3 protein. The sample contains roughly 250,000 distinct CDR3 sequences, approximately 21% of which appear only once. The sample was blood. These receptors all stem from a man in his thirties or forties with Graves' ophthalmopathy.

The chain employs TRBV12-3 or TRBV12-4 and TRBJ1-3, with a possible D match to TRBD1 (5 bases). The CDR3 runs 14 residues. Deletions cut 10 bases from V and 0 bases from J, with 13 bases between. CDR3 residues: CANEPTVSGNTIYF. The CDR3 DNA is TGTGCCAACGAACCGACAGTCTCTGGAAACACCATATATTTT.

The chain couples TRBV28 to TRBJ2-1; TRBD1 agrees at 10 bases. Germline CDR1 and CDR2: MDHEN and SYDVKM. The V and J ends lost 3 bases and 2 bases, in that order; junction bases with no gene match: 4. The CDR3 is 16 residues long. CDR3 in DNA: TGTGCCAGCAGTTTTGGCGGGACAGGGGCCTACAATGAGCAGTTCTTC. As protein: CASSFGGTGAYNEQFF.

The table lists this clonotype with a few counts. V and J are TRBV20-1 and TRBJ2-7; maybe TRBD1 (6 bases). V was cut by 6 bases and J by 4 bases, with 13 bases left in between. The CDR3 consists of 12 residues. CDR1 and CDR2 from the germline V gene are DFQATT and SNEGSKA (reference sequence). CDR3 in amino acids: CSAPRTAYEQYF. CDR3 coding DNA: TGCAGTGCCCCTCGGACAGCATACGAGCAGTACTTC.

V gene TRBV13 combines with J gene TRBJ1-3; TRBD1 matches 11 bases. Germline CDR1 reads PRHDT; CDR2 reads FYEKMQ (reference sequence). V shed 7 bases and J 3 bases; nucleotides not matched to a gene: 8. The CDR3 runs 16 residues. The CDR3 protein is CASKLSGTGGGNTIYF. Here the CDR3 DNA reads TGTGCCAGCAAACTATCCGGGACAGGGGGTGGAAACACCATATATTTT.

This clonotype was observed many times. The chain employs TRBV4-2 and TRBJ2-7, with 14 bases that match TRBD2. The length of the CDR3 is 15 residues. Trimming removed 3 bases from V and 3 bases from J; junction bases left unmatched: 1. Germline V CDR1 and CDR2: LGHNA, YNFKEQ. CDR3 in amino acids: CASSQGLAGDYEQYF. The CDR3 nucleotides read TGTGCCAGCAGCCAGGGACTAGCGGGAGACTACGAGCAGTACTTC.

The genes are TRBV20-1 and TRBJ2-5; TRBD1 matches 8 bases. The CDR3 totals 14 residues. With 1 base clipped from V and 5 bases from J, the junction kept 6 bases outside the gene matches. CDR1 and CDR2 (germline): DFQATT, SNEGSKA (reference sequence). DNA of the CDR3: TGCAGTGCTAGAGCCCCGGACAGGGCTGAGACCCAGTACTTC. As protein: CSARAPDRAETQYF.

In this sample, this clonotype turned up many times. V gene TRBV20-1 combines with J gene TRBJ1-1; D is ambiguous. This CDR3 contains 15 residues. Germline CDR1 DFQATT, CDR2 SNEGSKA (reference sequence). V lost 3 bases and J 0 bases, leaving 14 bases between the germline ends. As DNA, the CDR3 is TGCAGTGCTAGCACGGCCTTAGCTTTGAACACTGAAGCTTTCTTT. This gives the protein CSASTALALNTEAFF.

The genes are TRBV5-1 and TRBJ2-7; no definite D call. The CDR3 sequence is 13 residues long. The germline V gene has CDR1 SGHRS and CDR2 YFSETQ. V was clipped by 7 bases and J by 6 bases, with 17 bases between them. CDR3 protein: CASAPIRSGEQYF. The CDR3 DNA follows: TGCGCCAGCGCTCCCATAAGAAGTGGCGAGCAGTACTTC.

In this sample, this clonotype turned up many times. In DNA form, the CDR3 reads TGTGCCAGCAGCTATGGCTACACCTTC. It yields the protein CASSYGYTF. The chain links TRBV13 to TRBJ1-2; D remains ambiguous. Trimming took off 4 bases at V and 6 bases at J, with 0 bases between the two ends. The CDR3 extends over 9 amino acids. Germline V gene lookup returns CDR1 PRHDT and CDR2 FYEKMQ (reference sequence).

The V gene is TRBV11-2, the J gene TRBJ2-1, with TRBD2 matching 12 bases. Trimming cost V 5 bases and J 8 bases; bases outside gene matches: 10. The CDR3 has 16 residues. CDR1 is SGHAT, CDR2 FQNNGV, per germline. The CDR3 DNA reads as TGTGCCAGCAGCCTTGGACTAGCGGGGATTTTGGATGAGCAGTTCTTC. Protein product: CASSLGLAGILDEQFF.

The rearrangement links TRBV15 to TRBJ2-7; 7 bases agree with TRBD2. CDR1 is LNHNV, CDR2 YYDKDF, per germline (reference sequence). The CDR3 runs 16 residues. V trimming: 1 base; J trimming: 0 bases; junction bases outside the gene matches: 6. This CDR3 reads CATSRGLGGPSYEQYF. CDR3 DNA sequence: TGTGCCACCAGCAGAGGACTGGGAGGGCCCTCCTACGAGCAGTACTTC.

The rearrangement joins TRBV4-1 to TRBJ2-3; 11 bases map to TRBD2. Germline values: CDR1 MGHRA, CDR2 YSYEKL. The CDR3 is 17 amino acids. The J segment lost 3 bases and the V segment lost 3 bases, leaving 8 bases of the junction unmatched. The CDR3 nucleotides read TGCGCCAGCAGCCACCACCTAGCGGGAGGAGATACAGATACGCAGTATTTT. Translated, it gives CASSHHLAGGDTDTQYF.

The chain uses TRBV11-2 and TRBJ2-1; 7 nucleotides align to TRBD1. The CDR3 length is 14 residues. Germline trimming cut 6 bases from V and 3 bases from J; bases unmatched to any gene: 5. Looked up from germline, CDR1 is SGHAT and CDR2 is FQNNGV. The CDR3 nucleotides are TGTGCCAGCAGAACAGGGGACCACTACAATGAGCAGTTCTTC. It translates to CASRTGDHYNEQFF. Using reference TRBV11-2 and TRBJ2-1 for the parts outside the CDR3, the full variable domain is EAGVAQSPRYKIIEKRQSVAFWCNPISGHATLYWYQQILGQGPKLLIQFQNNGVVDDSQLPKDRFSAERLKGVDSTLKIQPAKLEDSAVYLCASRTGDHYNEQFFGPGTRLTVL.

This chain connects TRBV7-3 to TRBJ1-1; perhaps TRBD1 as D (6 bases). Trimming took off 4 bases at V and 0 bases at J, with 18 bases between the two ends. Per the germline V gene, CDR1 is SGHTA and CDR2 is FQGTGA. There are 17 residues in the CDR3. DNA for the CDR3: TGTGCCAGCAGCTCGAGGGACACGGCCCTTCTGAACACTGAAGCTTTCTTT. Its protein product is CASSSRDTALLNTEAFF. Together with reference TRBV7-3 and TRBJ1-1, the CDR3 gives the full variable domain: GAGVSQTPSNKVTEKGKYVELRCDPISGHTALYWYRQSLGQGPEFLIYFQGTGAADDSGLPNDRFFAVRPEGSVSTLKIQRTERGDSAVYLCASSSRDTALLNTEAFFGQGTRLTVV.

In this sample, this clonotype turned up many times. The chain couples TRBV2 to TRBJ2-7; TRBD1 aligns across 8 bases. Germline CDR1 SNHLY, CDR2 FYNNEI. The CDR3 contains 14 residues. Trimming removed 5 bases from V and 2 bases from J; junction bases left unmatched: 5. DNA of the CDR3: TGTGCCAGCAGTTTTAACAGGGGGGCCTACGAGCAGTACTTC. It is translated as CASSFNRGAYEQYF.

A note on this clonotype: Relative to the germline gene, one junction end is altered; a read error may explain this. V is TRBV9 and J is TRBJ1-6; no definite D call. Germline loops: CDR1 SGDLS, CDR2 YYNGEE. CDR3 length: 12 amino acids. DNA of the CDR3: TGCGCCAGCAGCTTGGAGAATTCACCCCTCCACTTT. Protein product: CASSLENSPLHF.

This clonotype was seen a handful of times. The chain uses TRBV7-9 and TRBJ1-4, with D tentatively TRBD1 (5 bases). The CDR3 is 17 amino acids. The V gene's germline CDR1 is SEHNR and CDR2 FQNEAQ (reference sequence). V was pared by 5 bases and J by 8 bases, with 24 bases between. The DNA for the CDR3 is TGTGCCAGCAGCCCAGGGTCTCACACGATCAGCGACGAAAAACTGTTTTTT. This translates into CASSPGSHTISDEKLFF. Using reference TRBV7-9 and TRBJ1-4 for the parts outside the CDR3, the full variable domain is DTGVSQNPRHKITKRGQNVTFRCDPISEHNRLYWYRQTLGQGPEFLTYFQNEAQLEKSRLLSDRFSAERPKGSFSTLEIQRTEQGDSAMYLCASSPGSHTISDEKLFFGSGTQLSVL.

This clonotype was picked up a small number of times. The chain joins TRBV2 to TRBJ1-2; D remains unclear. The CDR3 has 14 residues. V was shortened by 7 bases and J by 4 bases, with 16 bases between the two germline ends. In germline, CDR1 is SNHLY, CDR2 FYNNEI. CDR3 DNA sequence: TGTGCCAGCACCCCCGCTTCTTCGGGCTATGGCTACACCTTC. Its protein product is CASTPASSGYGYTF.

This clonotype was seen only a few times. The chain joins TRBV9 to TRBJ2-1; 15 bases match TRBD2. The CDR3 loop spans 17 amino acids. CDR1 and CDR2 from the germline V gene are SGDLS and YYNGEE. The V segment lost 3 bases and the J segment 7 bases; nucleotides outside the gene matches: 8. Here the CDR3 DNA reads TGTGCCAGCAGCGCGAAACCCGGGACTAGCGGGAGGAATGAGCAGTTCTTC. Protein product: CASSAKPGTSGRNEQFF.

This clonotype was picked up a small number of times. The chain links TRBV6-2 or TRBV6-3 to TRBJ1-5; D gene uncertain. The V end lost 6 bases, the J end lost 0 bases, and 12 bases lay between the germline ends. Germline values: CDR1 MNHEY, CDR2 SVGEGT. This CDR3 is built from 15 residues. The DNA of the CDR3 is TGTGCCAGCAGGAGAGCTCCTGATAGCAATCAGCCCCAGCATTTT. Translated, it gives CASRRAPDSNQPQHF.

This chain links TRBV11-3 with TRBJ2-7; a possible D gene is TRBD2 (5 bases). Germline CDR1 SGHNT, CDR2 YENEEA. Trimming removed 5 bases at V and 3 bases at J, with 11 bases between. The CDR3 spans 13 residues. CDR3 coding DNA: TGTGCCAGCAGCCCCATAGCGTTCTACGAGCAGTACTTC. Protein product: CASSPIAFYEQYF.

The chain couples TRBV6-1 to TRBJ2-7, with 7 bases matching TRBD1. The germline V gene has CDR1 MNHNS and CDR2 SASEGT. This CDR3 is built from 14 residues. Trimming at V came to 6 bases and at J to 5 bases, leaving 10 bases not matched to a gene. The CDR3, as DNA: TGTGCCAGCAGGACCGGGACAGAGAGAAACGAGCAGTACTTC. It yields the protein CASRTGTERNEQYF.

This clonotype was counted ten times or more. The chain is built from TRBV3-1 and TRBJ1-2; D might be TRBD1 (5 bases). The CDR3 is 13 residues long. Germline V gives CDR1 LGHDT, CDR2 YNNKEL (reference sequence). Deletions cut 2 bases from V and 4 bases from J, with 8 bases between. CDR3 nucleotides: TGTGCCAGCAGCCAACCCGGGACCTATGGCTACACCTTC. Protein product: CASSQPGTYGYTF.

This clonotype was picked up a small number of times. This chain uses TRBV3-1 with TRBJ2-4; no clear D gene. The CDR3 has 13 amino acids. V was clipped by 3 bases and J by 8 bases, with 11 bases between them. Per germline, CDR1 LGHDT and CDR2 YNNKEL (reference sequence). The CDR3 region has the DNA TGTGCCAGCAGCCAGAACGGCGTGGACATTCAGTACTTC. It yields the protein CASSQNGVDIQYF.